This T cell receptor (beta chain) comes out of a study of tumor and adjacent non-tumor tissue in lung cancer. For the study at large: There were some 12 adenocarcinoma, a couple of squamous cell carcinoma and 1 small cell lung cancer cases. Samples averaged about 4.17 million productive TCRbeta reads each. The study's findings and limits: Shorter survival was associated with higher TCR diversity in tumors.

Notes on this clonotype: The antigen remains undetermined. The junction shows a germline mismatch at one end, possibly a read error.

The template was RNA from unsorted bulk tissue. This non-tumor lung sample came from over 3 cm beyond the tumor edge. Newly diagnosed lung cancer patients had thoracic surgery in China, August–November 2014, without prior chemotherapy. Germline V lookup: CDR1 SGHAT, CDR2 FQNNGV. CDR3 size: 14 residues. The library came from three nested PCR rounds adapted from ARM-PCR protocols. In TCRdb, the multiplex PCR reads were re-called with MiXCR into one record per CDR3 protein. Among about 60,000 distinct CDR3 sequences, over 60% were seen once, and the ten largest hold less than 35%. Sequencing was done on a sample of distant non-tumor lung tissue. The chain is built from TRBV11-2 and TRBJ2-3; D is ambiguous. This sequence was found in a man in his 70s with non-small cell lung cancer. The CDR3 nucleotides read TGTGCCAGCAGCTTAGATTATGGTGAGGATGCGCATTATTTT. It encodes CASSLDYGEDAHYF. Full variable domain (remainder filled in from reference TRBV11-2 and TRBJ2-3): EAGVAQSPRYKIIEKRQSVAFWCNPISGHATLYWYQQILGQGPKLLIQFQNNGVVDDSQLPKDRFSAERLKGVDSTLKIQPAKLEDSAVYLCASSLDYGEDAHYFGPGTRLTVL.